This is a list of T cell receptor beta chains from one sample in a study of T cell repertoires in cytomegalovirus infection. MiXCR was run by TCRdb on the reads, yielding one entry per CDR3 protein. The sample records some 500,000 distinct CDR3 sequences, 35% to 50% being singletons. These receptors' antigens are unknown. The sequences come from cultured PBMCs, collected from culture after CMV antigen stimulation. These receptors were collected from a human donor in good health (CMV status not recorded). Some clones in this sample may be carry-over from other donors' samples. Both conserved end residues are part of each CDR3. A D gene is named only where the DNA matches it firmly. Clone size appears in some rows only: once, few, many, or a class for an expanded clone.

v_call: TRBV7-2; clone_size: many; d_call: TRBD2; j_call: TRBJ2-7; cdr3_nt: TGTGCCAGCAGCTTAGTTGGTGGTAGCGGGGGAAACTACGAGCAGTACTTC; cdr3_aa: CASSLVGGSGGNYEQYF
v_call: TRBV20-1; clone_size: once; d_call: TRBD1; j_call: TRBJ2-2; cdr3_nt: TGCAGTGCCCAGTGGACAGGGGGCCCCACCGGGGAGCTGTTTTTT; cdr3_aa: CSAQWTGGPTGELFF
v_call: TRBV27; clone_size: NA; d_call: TRBD1; j_call: TRBJ2-7; cdr3_nt: TGTGCCAGCAGTCCCGGGGACAGGGCCTACGAGCAGTACTTC; cdr3_aa: CASSPGDRAYEQYF
v_call: TRBV11-2; clone_size: few; d_call: TRBD2; j_call: TRBJ2-4; cdr3_nt: TGTGCCAGCAGCCAATCACCCCGGGGGGTTGGCAAAAACATTCAGTACTTC; cdr3_aa: CASSQSPRGVGKNIQYF
v_call: TRBV4-1; clone_size: few; d_call: TRBD2; j_call: TRBJ2-4; cdr3_nt: TGCGCCAGCAGCCCCGTGGGGGAGGGGAAAAACATTCAGTACTTC; cdr3_aa: CASSPVGEGKNIQYF
v_call: TRBV6-6; clone_size: NA; d_call: NA; j_call: TRBJ2-1; cdr3_nt: TGTGCCAGCAGTGAGGTAGAGGGTTTAGGCAATGAGCAGTTCTTC; cdr3_aa: CASSEVEGLGNEQFF
v_call: TRBV6-5; clone_size: NA; d_call: NA; j_call: TRBJ2-1; cdr3_nt: TGTGCCACCCACAGAGACAATGAGCAGTTCTTC; cdr3_aa: CATHRDNEQFF
v_call: TRBV14; clone_size: NA; d_call: TRBD2; j_call: TRBJ2-1; cdr3_nt: TGTGCCAGCAGCCGGAGGGTAGCGGGTGACACCGGTGAGCAGTTCTTC; cdr3_aa: CASSRRVAGDTGEQFF
v_call: TRBV4-2; clone_size: NA; d_call: NA; j_call: TRBJ1-4; cdr3_nt: TGTGCCAGCAGCCAAGATTATGAAGGGGGTTCCAAACTGTTTTTT; cdr3_aa: CASSQDYEGGSKLFF
v_call: TRBV7-2; clone_size: many; d_call: NA; j_call: TRBJ1-2; cdr3_nt: TGTGCCAGCAGCCTAGACCCCTACAACCGATATGGCTACACCTTC; cdr3_aa: CASSLDPYNRYGYTF
v_call: TRBV7-2; clone_size: NA; d_call: TRBD1; j_call: TRBJ2-3; cdr3_nt: TGTGCCAGCAAGGGGGCCAAATCAGATACGCAGTATTTT; cdr3_aa: CASKGAKSDTQYF
v_call: TRBV7-2; clone_size: many; d_call: NA; j_call: TRBJ2-7; cdr3_nt: TGTGCCAGCAGCTTAAACTACGAGCAGTACTTC; cdr3_aa: CASSLNYEQYF
v_call: TRBV6-5; clone_size: once; d_call: NA; j_call: TRBJ1-5; cdr3_nt: TGTGCCAGCAGTTACTCGATTAGTAGTAATCAGCCCCAGCATTTT; cdr3_aa: CASSYSISSNQPQHF
v_call: TRBV7-2; clone_size: few; d_call: NA; j_call: TRBJ1-6; cdr3_nt: TGTGCCAGCAGCTTAAGTCGTGGGGGAAATTCACCCCTCCACTTT; cdr3_aa: CASSLSRGGNSPLHF
v_call: TRBV7-6; clone_size: NA; d_call: TRBD2; j_call: TRBJ2-7; cdr3_nt: TGTGCCAGCAGCCCCTTCGGACTAGCGGGAAGTGCGGAGCAGTACTTC; cdr3_aa: CASSPFGLAGSAEQYF
v_call: TRBV7-2; clone_size: many; d_call: TRBD2; j_call: TRBJ2-1; cdr3_nt: TGTGCCAGCAGCCGAAGAGCGGGAGTTAAGGATGAGCAGTTCTTC; cdr3_aa: CASSRRAGVKDEQFF
v_call: TRBV5-4; clone_size: NA; d_call: TRBD1; j_call: TRBJ2-3; cdr3_nt: TGTGCCAGCAGCCCCGACATATACAGGGGGCGCACGCCAGATACGCAGTATTTT; cdr3_aa: CASSPDIYRGRTPDTQYF
v_call: TRBV12-3/TRBV12-4; clone_size: NA; d_call: TRBD1; j_call: TRBJ1-1; cdr3_nt: TGTGCCAGCAGTTTAGCCGAGAGAGGGGGCAGGAACACTGAAGCTTTCTTT; cdr3_aa: CASSLAERGGRNTEAFF
v_call: TRBV7-2; clone_size: few; d_call: TRBD2; j_call: TRBJ2-7; cdr3_nt: TGTGCCAGCAGCTTACCAAGAGGACTAGCGGGAGGGGTTGAGCAGTACTTC; cdr3_aa: CASSLPRGLAGGVEQYF
v_call: TRBV7-2; clone_size: NA; d_call: NA; j_call: TRBJ2-1; cdr3_nt: TGTGCCAGCAGCCCTCCGAGAGGAGGTTACAATGAGCAGTTCTTC; cdr3_aa: CASSPPRGGYNEQFF
v_call: TRBV7-2; clone_size: NA; d_call: NA; j_call: TRBJ1-3; cdr3_nt: TGTGCCAGCACGCCTGGGGGACACTCTGGAAACACCATATATTTT; cdr3_aa: CASTPGGHSGNTIYF
v_call: TRBV5-6; clone_size: NA; d_call: NA; j_call: TRBJ1-5; cdr3_nt: TGTGCCAGCAGTCGGTTCCAGGGGAGGGCTCAGCCCCAGCATTTT; cdr3_aa: CASSRFQGRAQPQHF
v_call: TRBV11-3; clone_size: NA; d_call: TRBD1; j_call: TRBJ1-1; cdr3_nt: TGTGCCAGCAGCTTCGGACAGGGGCCGGCTGAAGCTTTCTTT; cdr3_aa: CASSFGQGPAEAFF
v_call: TRBV2; clone_size: NA; d_call: NA; j_call: TRBJ2-2; cdr3_nt: TGTGCCAGCAACTGGGTCGTCACCGGGGAGCTGTTTTTT; cdr3_aa: CASNWVVTGELFF
v_call: TRBV7-4; clone_size: NA; d_call: NA; j_call: TRBJ2-5; cdr3_nt: TGTGCCAGCAGTAACGCTGGTGTGGGTGAGACCCAGTACTTC; cdr3_aa: CASSNAGVGETQYF
v_call: TRBV7-2; clone_size: NA; d_call: NA; j_call: TRBJ1-5; cdr3_nt: TGTGCCAGCAGCCAAACGTCAGGGTTCAATCAGCCCCAGCATTTT; cdr3_aa: CASSQTSGFNQPQHF
v_call: TRBV7-2; clone_size: NA; d_call: NA; j_call: TRBJ2-3; cdr3_nt: TGTGCCAGCAGCTCTTTAGCGCCCCCAGATACGCAGTATTTT; cdr3_aa: CASSSLAPPDTQYF
v_call: TRBV7-2; clone_size: few; d_call: NA; j_call: TRBJ2-7; cdr3_nt: TGTGCCAGCAGCTTAGAGGCGGGGTTCTCCTACGAGCAGTACTTC; cdr3_aa: CASSLEAGFSYEQYF